Following are 9 T cell receptor beta chains from one sample sequenced in a study of regulatory T cells in long-lasting Graves disease. CDR3 regions were amplified by Arm-PCR using iRepertoire HTBI primers to build TCR beta libraries. TCRdb re-analysed the multiplex PCR reads in MiXCR, keeping a single row per CDR3 protein. In the table there are more than 300,000 distinct CDR3 sequences, 15% to 17% of which are singletons. Time point denoted: newly diagnosed GD, antithyroid drugs for less than 3 months. PBMCs were the source of the RNA used for TCR sequencing. Source: peripheral blood mononuclear cells (PBMCs), taken at new diagnosis, from a patient treated with antithyroid drugs. These receptors all stem from a female donor with Graves disease.

The chain is built from TRBV19 and TRBJ2-1; a weak D match, TRBD2 (6 bases). The CDR3 covers 14 residues. V was shortened by 5 bases and J by 7 bases, with 15 bases between the two germline ends. CDR1 and CDR2 from the germline V gene are LNHDA and SQIVND (reference sequence). The CDR3 sequence is CASSLRVSGNEQFF. CDR3 sequence (DNA): TGTGCCAGTAGTCTCAGGGTGAGCGGGAATGAGCAGTTCTTC.

This clonotype was observed at least ten times. The chain uses TRBV12-3 or TRBV12-4 and TRBJ2-7; the D gene could be TRBD1 or TRBD2 (5 bases each). With 2 bases removed from V and 0 bases from J, the gap between germline ends came to 14 bases. The CDR3 totals 16 residues. The CDR3 bases are TGTGCCAGCAGTTTATCCGGGACCGAGGCCTCCTACGAGCAGTACTTC. Translated, it gives CASSLSGTEASYEQYF.

The V call is TRBV30, the J call TRBJ2-3; TRBD2 matches at 11 bases. This CDR3 has 16 amino acids. Trimming removed 2 bases from V and 2 bases from J; junction bases left unmatched: 6. The germline gives CDR1 GTSNPN, CDR2 SVGIG (reference sequence). The CDR3, as DNA: TGTGCCTGGAGTTTAACGACTAGCGGGAACACAGATACGCAGTATTTT. This codes for CAWSLTTSGNTDTQYF. Drawing the rest from reference TRBV30 and TRBJ2-3, the complete variable domain is SQTIHQWPATLVQPVGSPLSLECTVEGTSNPNLYWYRQAAGRGLQLLFYSVGIGQISSEVPQNLSASRPQDRQFILSSKKLLLSDSGFYLCAWSLTTSGNTDTQYFGPGTRLTVL.

This clonotype was recorded at least ten times. V and J are TRBV12-3 or TRBV12-4 and TRBJ2-7, with 14 bases aligning to TRBD2. Germline trimming cut 5 bases from V and 4 bases from J; bases unmatched to any gene: 10. The CDR3 has 17 amino acids. CDR3 sequence (DNA): TGTGCCAGCAGTCCGGGGACTAGCGGGGGACCAGGATACGAGCAGTACTTC. Translation: CASSPGTSGGPGYEQYF.

The chain links TRBV24-1 to TRBJ2-1; the match to TRBD1 covers 7 bases. V was pared by 4 bases and J by 5 bases, with 10 bases of the junction left unmatched. The CDR3 length is 16 residues. Germline V lookup: CDR1 KGHDR, CDR2 SFDVKD. This CDR3 is CATSEGTALLNNEQFF. Written as DNA, the CDR3 is TGTGCCACCAGTGAGGGGACAGCATTACTTAACAATGAGCAGTTCTTC.

In this sample, this clonotype turned up many times. The chain recombines TRBV7-2 with TRBJ2-7, with D possibly TRBD1 on 6 matching bases. Trimming took 6 bases from V and 0 from J, leaving 18 bases between them. Germline lookup yields CDR1 SGHTA and CDR2 FQGNSA. This CDR3 spans 16 amino acids. The CDR3 reads CASSRDRQVDSYEQYF. In nucleotides, the CDR3 is TGTGCCAGCAGTCGGGACCGACAGGTTGACTCCTACGAGCAGTACTTC.

The chain couples TRBV30 to TRBJ2-7; D may match TRBD1 or TRBD2 (5 bases each). The CDR3 length is 16 residues. Germline-derived CDR1 and CDR2 are GTSNPN and SVGIG (reference sequence). Trimming cost V 3 bases and J 2 bases, with 20 bases left between them. In DNA, the CDR3 is TGTGCCTGGAGCCCCAAGCCGGGACCGCAAACCTACGAGCAGTACTTC. Its protein product is CAWSPKPGPQTYEQYF.

This clonotype was detected ten times or more. V and J are TRBV9 and TRBJ1-1, with a tentative D call TRBD1 (5 bases). Germline values: CDR1 SGDLS, CDR2 YYNGEE. Trimming took off 1 base at V and 0 bases at J, with 22 bases between the two ends. The CDR3 spans 19 residues. The CDR3 reads CASSVSQNRLGPMNTEAFF. The CDR3 DNA sequence: TGTGCCAGCAGCGTAAGCCAGAACAGGTTGGGACCCATGAACACTGAAGCTTTCTTT.

In its sample, this clonotype was seen many times. In DNA, the CDR3 is TGCAGTGCGGAAGGACTCACCCACACAGATACGCAGTATTTT. Its protein product is CSAEGLTHTDTQYF. The rearrangement uses TRBV20-1 and TRBJ2-3; D possibly corresponds to TRBD2 (5 bases). The CDR3 runs 14 residues. Trimming shortened V by 6 bases and J by 2 bases, and 15 bases separated the two germline ends. The V gene's germline CDR1 is DFQATT and CDR2 SNEGSKA (reference sequence).